This T cell receptor beta chain stems from a study of radiotherapy plus CTLA-4 blockade in lung cancer. Study information: Across the patients, objective responses occurred in approximately 19%, and disease control in 30% to 40%. Overall study findings and caveats: Radiotherapy was combined with ipilimumab, and tumor-derived TCR clones then expanded in blood.

Worth noting for this clone: Its antigen is unidentified.

Patients had chemo-refractory metastatic non-small-cell lung cancer and received focal radiation plus CTLA-4 blockade that used ipilimumab. This CDR3 is built from 17 residues. Looked up from germline, CDR1 is SGDLS and CDR2 is YYNGEE. After removal of 0 bases from V and 0 bases from J, the junction contained 3 bases not matched to a gene. Profiling relied on immunoSEQ multiplex PCR, and the TCRdb table lists in-frame clones only, not all of them. Of about 120,000 clones detected, over 80% appear once; the ten largest clones hold over 6%. The sample was peripheral blood, taken from a patient treated with radiotherapy plus ipilimumab. The chain carries TRBV9 and TRBJ1-3; 10 nucleotides line up with TRBD1. The sequence was obtained from a human donor with non-small cell lung cancer that progressed on radiotherapy plus ipilimumab. Written as DNA, the CDR3 is TGTGCCAGCAGCGTAGGGACAGGGGGATACTCTGGAAACACCATATATTTT. Translating it yields CASSVGTGGYSGNTIYF.